This TCR beta chain was retrieved from a study of somatic mutations in cytotoxic T cells in rheumatoid arthritis. Study-wide background: Patient blood (just over 29 ml EDTA) was taken immediately after diagnosis and before treatment. The flow sorting of some V beta antibody-stained T-cell populations reached nearly 100% purity, and the sorted populations included V beta1+ cells sequenced for TCRB. Findings and limits, study-wide: Per patient, the largest CD8+ clone was found to exceed 20% of CD8+ cells in about an eighth of the roughly 60 cases.

CD4+ cells and CD8+ cells were each obtained through positive magnetic bead selection, and their purity was assessed by flow cytometry. Clones were sequenced by immunoSEQ multiplex PCR, and TCRdb holds only the in-frame ones, with some missing. The sample shows about 19,000 clones, 75% to 85% of them seen only once. Regarding this clone: The antigen is not known.

V lost 3 bases, J lost 9 bases, and 13 bases lay in between. CDR1 is SGHRS, CDR2 YFSETQ, per germline. CDR3 length: 13 residues. This chain connects TRBV5-1 to TRBJ2-1; D remains ambiguous. What was sequenced was CD8+ T cells sorted from blood. This clonotype originated in an adult with rheumatoid arthritis. CDR3 sequence: CASSSPGMFEQFF. Here the CDR3 DNA reads TGCGCCAGCAGCTCCCCTGGGATGTTTGAGCAGTTCTTC.